The present T cell receptor (beta chain) was sequenced within a study of identical twins. TCRdb processed the 5' RACE reads anew with MiXCR; each CDR3 protein has one entry. The sample carries 750,000 to 950,000 distinct CDR3 sequences, approximately 13% recorded once. Germline assignment: CDR1 SQVTM and CDR2 ANQGSEA. Trimming stripped 4 bases from V and 10 bases from J, with 17 bases between. The CDR3 length is 13 residues. These data were also filed under a second study, of yellow fever vaccine responses in identical twins.

This clonotype was obtained from a woman aged 18-30 years in good health. The gene calls are TRBV29-1 and TRBJ2-1; D might be TRBD2 (6 bases). Sequenced: PBMCs. The CDR3 reads CSVGPREQREQFF. CDR3 sequence (DNA): TGCAGCGTTGGGCCCCGGGAGCAGCGGGAGCAGTTCTTC.